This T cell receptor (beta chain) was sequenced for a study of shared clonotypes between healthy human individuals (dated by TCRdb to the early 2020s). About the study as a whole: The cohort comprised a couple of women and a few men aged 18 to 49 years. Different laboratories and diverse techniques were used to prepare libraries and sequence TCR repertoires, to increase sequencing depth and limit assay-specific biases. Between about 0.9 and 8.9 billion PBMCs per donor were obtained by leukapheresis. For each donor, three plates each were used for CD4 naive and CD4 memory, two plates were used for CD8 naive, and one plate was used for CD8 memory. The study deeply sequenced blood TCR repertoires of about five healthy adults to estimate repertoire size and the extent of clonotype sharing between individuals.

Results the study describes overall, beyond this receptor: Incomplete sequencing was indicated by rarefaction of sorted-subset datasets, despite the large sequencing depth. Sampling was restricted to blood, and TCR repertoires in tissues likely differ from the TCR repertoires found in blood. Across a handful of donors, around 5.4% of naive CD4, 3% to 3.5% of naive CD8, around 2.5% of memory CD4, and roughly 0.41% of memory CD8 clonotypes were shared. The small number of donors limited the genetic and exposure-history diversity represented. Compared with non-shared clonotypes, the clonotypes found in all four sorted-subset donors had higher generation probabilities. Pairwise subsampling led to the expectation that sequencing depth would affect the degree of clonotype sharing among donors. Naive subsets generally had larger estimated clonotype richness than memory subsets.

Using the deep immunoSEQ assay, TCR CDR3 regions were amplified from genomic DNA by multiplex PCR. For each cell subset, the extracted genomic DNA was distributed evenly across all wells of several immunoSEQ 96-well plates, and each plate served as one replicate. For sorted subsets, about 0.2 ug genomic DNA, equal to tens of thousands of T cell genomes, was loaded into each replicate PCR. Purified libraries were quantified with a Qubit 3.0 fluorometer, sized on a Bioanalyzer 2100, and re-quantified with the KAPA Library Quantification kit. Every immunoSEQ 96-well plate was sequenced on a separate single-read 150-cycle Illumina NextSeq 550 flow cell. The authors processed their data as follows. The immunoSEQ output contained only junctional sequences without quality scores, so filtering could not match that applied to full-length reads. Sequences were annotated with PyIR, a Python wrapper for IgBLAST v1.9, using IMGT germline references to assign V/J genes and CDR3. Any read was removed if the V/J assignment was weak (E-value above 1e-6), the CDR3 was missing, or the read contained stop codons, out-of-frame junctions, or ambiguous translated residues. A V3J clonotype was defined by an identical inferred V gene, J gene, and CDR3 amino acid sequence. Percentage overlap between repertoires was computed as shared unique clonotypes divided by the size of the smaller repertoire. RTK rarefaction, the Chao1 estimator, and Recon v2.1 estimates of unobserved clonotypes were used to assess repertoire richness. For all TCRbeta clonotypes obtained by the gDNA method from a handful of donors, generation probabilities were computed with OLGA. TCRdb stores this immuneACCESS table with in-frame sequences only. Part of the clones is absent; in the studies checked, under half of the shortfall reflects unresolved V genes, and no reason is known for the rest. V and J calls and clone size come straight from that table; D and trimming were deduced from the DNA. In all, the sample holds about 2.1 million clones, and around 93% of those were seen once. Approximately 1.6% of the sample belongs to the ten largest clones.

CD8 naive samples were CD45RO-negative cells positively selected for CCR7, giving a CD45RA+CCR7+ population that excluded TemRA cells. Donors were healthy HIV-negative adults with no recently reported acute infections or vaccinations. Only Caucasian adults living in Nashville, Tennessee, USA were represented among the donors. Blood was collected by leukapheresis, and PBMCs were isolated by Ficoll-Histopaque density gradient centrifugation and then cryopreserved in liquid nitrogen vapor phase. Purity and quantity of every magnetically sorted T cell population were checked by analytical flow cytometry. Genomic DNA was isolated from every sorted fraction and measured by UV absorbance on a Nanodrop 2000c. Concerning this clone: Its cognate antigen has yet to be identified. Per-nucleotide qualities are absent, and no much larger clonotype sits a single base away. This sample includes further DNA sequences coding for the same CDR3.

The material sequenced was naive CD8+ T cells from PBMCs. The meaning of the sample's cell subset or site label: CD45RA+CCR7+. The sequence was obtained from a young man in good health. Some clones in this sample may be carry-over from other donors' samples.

The DNA sequence is TGTGCCTGGAGCCGGGGCTCCCCGTACGAGCAGTACTTC. This codes for CAWSRGSPYEQYF. The chain links TRBV30 with TRBJ2-7; the D element could tentatively be TRBD1 or TRBD2, as 5 bases agree for each. The junction shows trimming of 3 bases on V and 4 bases on J, plus 13 bases between the germline ends. The CDR3 covers 13 residues, taking in both the cysteine and the phenylalanine. Only the CDR3 region is kept as DNA, spanning 39 bases read in frame from base 1. Reading the germline V gene (reference sequence) gives CDR1 GTSNPN and CDR2 SVGIG. Reference TRBV30 and TRBJ2-7 genes cover what lies past the CDR3, so the full variable domain is SQTIHQWPATLVQPVGSPLSLECTVEGTSNPNLYWYRQAAGRGLQLLFYSVGIGQISSEVPQNLSASRPQDRQFILSSKKLLLSDSGFYLCAWSRGSPYEQYFGPGTRLTVT.